This T cell receptor (beta chain) was captured by sequencing in a study of blood T cell repertoires in COVID-19. Study overall: The United States, Italy and Spain were the sources of the acute and convalescent COVID-19 samples. T cells, B-cell-depleted T cells, or PBMCs supplied cDNA or gDNA.

In the original analysis: Researchers report that nucleated cell counts were estimated from reference gene primer amplification. TCRdb's table, derived via immunoSEQ multiplex PCR, lists solely in-frame clones and lacks some. For V, J and clone size, that table is used; D and trimming come from the DNA. This sample carries roughly 430,000 clones, 88% of them seen once, and the ten largest clones take around 1.9%. The CDR3 loop spans 15 amino acids. V gave up 10 bases and J gave up 1 base, with 16 bases separating them. Germline assignment: CDR1 SGHAT and CDR2 FQNNGV. Recruitment covered 20 to 25 US areas and drew participants whose ages spanned about 18 to 89 years.

The sequence derives from a woman in her forties with acute COVID-19. The rearrangement uses TRBV11-2 and TRBJ2-2; D remains unclear. Specimen: PBMCs or T cells enriched from blood (not recorded which). The CDR3 region has the DNA TGTGCCACCAAGCGCTTAAGGTGGAACACCGGGGAGCTGTTTTTT. This encodes CATKRLRWNTGELFF. Full variable domain (rest looked up from reference TRBV11-2 and TRBJ2-2): EAGVAQSPRYKIIEKRQSVAFWCNPISGHATLYWYQQILGQGPKLLIQFQNNGVVDDSQLPKDRFSAERLKGVDSTLKIQPAKLEDSAVYLCATKRLRWNTGELFFGEGSRLTVL.